These 27 T cell receptor beta chains came from one sample sequenced in a study of T cells after yellow fever vaccination. TCRdb redid the calling of the 5' RACE reads with MiXCR, one entry per CDR3 protein. The sample has about 550,000 distinct CDR3 sequences, about 19% seen once; the top ten hold approximately 14%. Sequenced material: PBMCs, taken 15 days after the yellow fever booster vaccination. Receptors were obtained from a man younger than 40 who received the YFV17D yellow fever vaccine.

In DNA, the CDR3 is TGTGCCAGCAGCCAAGCGCGGGGTAGCACAGATACGCAGTATTTT. Translation: CASSQARGSTDTQYF. V gene TRBV3-1 combines with J gene TRBJ2-3, with D tentatively TRBD2 (6 bases). V dropped 1 base and J dropped 0 bases, with 8 bases sitting between them. Per germline, CDR1 LGHDT and CDR2 YNNKEL (reference sequence). This CDR3 spans 15 amino acids.

This chain uses TRBV12-3 or TRBV12-4 with TRBJ1-2; no clear D gene. Trimming removed 5 bases at V and 6 bases at J, with 13 bases between. CDR3 length: 13 residues. This CDR3 is CASSPTGNHGYTF. DNA of the CDR3: TGTGCCAGCAGTCCTACCGGGAACCATGGCTACACCTTC.

This clonotype was picked up a small number of times. The J gene is TRBJ1-5, the V gene TRBV18, with D tentatively TRBD1 (5 bases). CDR1 is KGHSH and CDR2 is LQKENI in the germline V gene. The CDR3 runs to 15 residues. V lost 2 bases and J 5 bases, leaving 13 bases between the germline ends. The CDR3 bases are TGTGCCAGCTCACCAGGGGCAGGCTCGGATCAGCCCCAGCATTTT. Its translation is CASSPGAGSDQPQHF.

This clonotype turned up a few times. V usage is TRBV27 and J usage is TRBJ2-3, with 7 bases identical to TRBD2. Germline V gives CDR1 MNHEY, CDR2 SMNVEV (reference sequence). The length of the CDR3 is 14 residues. J lost 5 bases, V lost 6 bases, and 8 bases had no gene match. The CDR3 reads CASSPGTTKDTQYF. CDR3 bases: TGTGCCAGCAGCCCCGGGACTACTAAAGATACGCAGTATTTT.

This clonotype was observed a handful of times. V and J are TRBV20-1 and TRBJ2-3; D call uncertain. Deletions cut 6 bases from V and 3 bases from J, with 10 bases between. Looked up from germline, CDR1 is DFQATT and CDR2 is SNEGSKA (reference sequence). The CDR3 covers 12 residues. CDR3 in amino acids: CSAEMVTDTQYF. CDR3 in DNA: TGCAGTGCCGAGATGGTGACAGATACGCAGTATTTT.

This clonotype came up a few times. This sequence joins TRBV5-1 and TRBJ2-6; D is unclear. Germline assignment: CDR1 SGHRS and CDR2 YFSETQ. Trimming took off 4 bases at V and 0 bases at J, with 8 bases between the two ends. This CDR3 contains 15 residues. The CDR3 nucleotides read TGCGCCAGCAGCACCGTCCTCTCTGGGGCCAACGTCCTGACTTTC. Translation: CASSTVLSGANVLTF.

This clonotype was seen more than once but under ten times. The chain combines TRBV27 with TRBJ2-1; D is perhaps TRBD2 (6 bases). The CDR3 spans 17 residues. Germline V gene sequence: CDR1 MNHEY, CDR2 SMNVEV (reference sequence). V was pared by 3 bases and J by 3 bases, with 18 bases between. DNA of the CDR3: TGTGCCAGCAGTTTTGAACCGGGACTCGCCGGCTACAATGAGCAGTTCTTC. Translation: CASSFEPGLAGYNEQFF.

This clonotype has only a few counts. The rearrangement uses TRBV29-1 and TRBJ1-2, with 7 bases fitting TRBD1. V lost 6 bases to trimming and J lost 7 bases; unmatched junction nucleotides: 8. This CDR3 spans 12 amino acids. Per the germline V gene, CDR1 is SQVTM and CDR2 is ANQGSEA. The CDR3 loop reads CSVGMTGSGYTF. CDR3 DNA: TGCAGCGTGGGGATGACAGGGAGTGGCTACACCTTC.

J is TRBJ1-1 and V is TRBV19; D gene uncertain. This CDR3 has 15 residues. V was trimmed by 3 bases and J by 3 bases, leaving 14 bases between them. Germline V lookup: CDR1 LNHDA, CDR2 SQIVND (reference sequence). CDR3 amino acids: CASSIGSETDTEAFF. For the CDR3, the DNA is TGTGCCAGTAGTATCGGGTCCGAAACGGACACTGAAGCTTTCTTT.

This clonotype occurred a few times. The CDR3 DNA is TGCAGTGCTAGAGATTTCCTAGCGGGATGGCAAGAGACCCAGTACTTC. As protein: CSARDFLAGWQETQYF. The V gene is TRBV20-1, the J gene TRBJ2-5; 9 bases line up with TRBD2. Looked up from germline, CDR1 is DFQATT and CDR2 is SNEGSKA (reference sequence). CDR3 size: 16 residues. After removal of 0 bases from V and 2 bases from J, the junction contained 7 bases not matched to a gene.

This clonotype showed up just a few times. The chain carries TRBV12-3 or TRBV12-4 and TRBJ2-5; D perhaps matches TRBD2 (5 bases). Deletions cut 2 bases from V and 5 bases from J, with 12 bases between. The CDR3 covers 14 residues. The CDR3 reads CASSLFAGLETQYF. DNA of the CDR3: TGTGCCAGCAGTTTATTTGCGGGCCTGGAGACCCAGTACTTC.

The chain recombines TRBV20-1 with TRBJ2-1; a possible D gene is TRBD2 (6 bases). CDR3 length: 15 residues. Trimming left V 1 base short and J 9 bases short, with 19 bases between. Per the germline V gene, CDR1 is DFQATT and CDR2 is SNEGSKA (reference sequence). CDR3 coding DNA: TGCAGTGCTAGAGGGGGGGTAGCGACAACGGGTGAGCAGTTCTTC. This encodes CSARGGVATTGEQFF.

The chain combines TRBV4-3 with TRBJ2-7, with D perhaps assigned TRBD1 or TRBD2 (6 bases each). Germline values: CDR1 LGHNA, CDR2 YSLEER. V gave up 1 base and J gave up 4 bases, with 14 bases separating them. This CDR3 has 15 amino acids. DNA of the CDR3: TGCGCCAGCAGCCAAGTGAAGGGGGGCGGGTACGAGCAGTACTTC. Its protein product is CASSQVKGGGYEQYF.

This clonotype was seen a few times. The chain combines TRBV6-5 with TRBJ2-7, with 10 bases aligning to TRBD2. The V segment lost 2 bases and the J segment 3 bases; nucleotides outside the gene matches: 13. The CDR3 is 18 residues long. CDR1 is MNHEY, CDR2 SVGAGI, per germline. In nucleotides, the CDR3 is TGTGCCAGCAGTTACCTCAAATCCCCTAGCGGGAGCGTCTACGAGCAGTACTTC. As protein: CASSYLKSPSGSVYEQYF.

The chain combines TRBV7-9 with TRBJ2-7, with 7 bases that match TRBD2. CDR1 is SEHNR and CDR2 is FQNEAQ in the germline V gene (reference sequence). The CDR3 covers 13 residues. Trimming removed 1 base from V and 8 bases from J; junction bases left unmatched: 5. The CDR3 here is CASSLGLATQQYF. The CDR3 DNA sequence: TGTGCCAGCAGCTTAGGACTAGCTACACAGCAGTACTTC.

V gene TRBV2 combines with J gene TRBJ2-2; 10 positions agree with TRBD2. Germline CDR1 reads SNHLY; CDR2 reads FYNNEI. The CDR3 spans 14 residues. Trimming took 10 bases from V and 5 from J; bases not matched to a gene: 7. The CDR3 DNA is TGTGCCATCTGCCTAGCGGGAGAAACCGGGGAGCTGTTTTTT. Residues: CAICLAGETGELFF.

This chain joins TRBV10-3 and TRBJ2-7; 9 nucleotides agree with TRBD1. Germline CDR1 and CDR2: ENHRY and SYGVKD. Trimming at V came to 10 bases and at J to 6 bases, leaving 10 bases not matched to a gene. CDR3 size: 13 residues. In nucleotides, the CDR3 is TGTGCCAACTCCGGGACAGGGTCCGTCGAGCAGTACTTC. It is translated as CANSGTGSVEQYF.

This clonotype was counted a few times. This chain connects TRBV27 to TRBJ1-2, with D possibly being TRBD1 (6 bases). The CDR3 length is 13 residues. In germline, CDR1 is MNHEY, CDR2 SMNVEV (reference sequence). V was clipped by 6 bases and J by 2 bases, with 10 bases between them. CDR3 nucleotides: TGTGCCAGCAGAACAGGGATGAACTATGGCTACACCTTC. Amino acid sequence: CASRTGMNYGYTF.

The chain recombines TRBV20-1 with TRBJ1-1, with 11 bases lining up with TRBD1. The length of the CDR3 is 16 residues. CDR1 and CDR2 (germline): DFQATT, SNEGSKA (reference sequence). Trimming at V came to 3 bases and at J to 2 bases, leaving 8 bases not matched to a gene. The CDR3 region is CSASLGQGGRNTEAFF. CDR3 in DNA: TGCAGTGCTAGTTTGGGACAGGGGGGAAGAAACACTGAAGCTTTCTTT.

The table lists this clonotype with a few counts. The chain joins TRBV20-1 to TRBJ2-1, with a possible D match to TRBD2 (5 bases). Germline V gives CDR1 DFQATT, CDR2 SNEGSKA (reference sequence). The V end lost 6 bases, the J end lost 2 bases, and 8 bases lay between the germline ends. The CDR3 spans 12 residues. CDR3 in amino acids: CSAPGTYNEQFF. The DNA for the CDR3 is TGCAGTGCCCCCGGGACCTACAATGAGCAGTTCTTC.

The V gene is TRBV30, the J gene TRBJ2-7, with 7 positions matching TRBD1. Trimming at V came to 4 bases and at J to 3 bases, leaving 6 bases not matched to a gene. Looked up from germline, CDR1 is GTSNPN and CDR2 is SVGIG (reference sequence). The CDR3 sequence is 13 residues long. The CDR3: CAWTLSGGYEQYF. CDR3 sequence (DNA): TGTGCCTGGACTCTCTCAGGGGGCTACGAGCAGTACTTC.

V usage is TRBV5-5 and J usage is TRBJ1-5, with D possibly being TRBD1 (6 bases). Looked up from germline, CDR1 is SGHKS and CDR2 is YYEKEE (reference sequence). Trimming shortened V by 4 bases and J by 5 bases, and 16 bases separated the two germline ends. This CDR3 has 15 amino acids. CDR3 DNA: TGTGCCAGCAGCCTAACAGGGTTCAAGGATCAGCCCCAGCATTTT. Its protein is CASSLTGFKDQPQHF.

This clonotype was observed a handful of times. CDR3 amino acids: CSARQDYEQYF. CDR3 nucleotide sequence: TGCAGTGCTAGACAGGACTACGAGCAGTACTTC. V gene TRBV20-1 combines with J gene TRBJ2-7; D unresolved. The CDR3 covers 11 residues. The V gene lost 2 bases and the J gene lost 3 bases, with 5 bases spanning the gap. Germline CDR1 reads DFQATT; CDR2 reads SNEGSKA (reference sequence).

Many counts were recorded for this clonotype. The CDR3 spells CASRNRGALFF. The CDR3 coding sequence is TGTGCCAGTCGCAACCGAGGAGCGTTGTTTTTT. This chain uses TRBV6-5 with TRBJ1-4, with D unresolved. V gave up 9 bases and J gave up 15 bases, with 17 bases separating them. CDR3 length: 11 amino acids. In germline, CDR1 is MNHEY, CDR2 SVGAGI.

V is TRBV6-2 or TRBV6-3 and J is TRBJ2-1; 7 bases are a match to TRBD2. Germline V gives CDR1 MNHEY, CDR2 SVGEGT. Trimming removed 5 bases from V and 0 bases from J; junction bases left unmatched: 7. The CDR3 is made up of 16 amino acids. DNA of the CDR3: TGTGCCAGCAGTCGACTAGCCAAGAGCTCCTACAATGAGCAGTTCTTC. Residues: CASSRLAKSSYNEQFF.

This chain links TRBV20-1 with TRBJ2-4; 9 bases map to TRBD1. This CDR3 is built from 14 residues. V lost 6 bases and J lost 7; bases outside the gene matches: 10. Germline V gene sequence: CDR1 DFQATT, CDR2 SNEGSKA (reference sequence). CDR3 sequence (DNA): TGCAGTGCCCAATTACAGGGGGCCGGGAACATTCAGTACTTC. This gives the protein CSAQLQGAGNIQYF.

This clonotype was counted a few times. The chain employs TRBV9 and TRBJ2-2; D not certain. Germline-derived CDR1 and CDR2 are SGDLS and YYNGEE. This CDR3 has 14 amino acids. V shed 3 bases and J shed 13 bases, with 19 bases lying between them. Here the CDR3 reads CASSARSGPVGLFF. CDR3 nucleotides: TGTGCCAGCAGCGCCCGTAGTGGACCAGTAGGGCTGTTTTTT.